The rows below give T cell receptor beta chains drawn from one sample of a study of T cells after yellow fever vaccination. TCRdb re-derived calls from the 5' RACE reads in MiXCR, one entry per CDR3 protein. The table shows 500,000 to 650,000 distinct CDR3 sequences, with about a sixth occurring only once. Sequenced material: PBMCs, taken 4 to 5 days after the first yellow fever vaccination. The receptor source for this set is a man younger than 35 who received the YFV17D yellow fever vaccine. The CDR3 runs from the conserved cysteine through the conserved F or W. A D gene is named only where the DNA matches it firmly.

CDR3aa	d_gene	v_gene	len
CSARDSEQYF	.	TRBV20-1	10
CASRDMVGNEQFF	.	TRBV2	13
CASSLWPQGGRNQPQHF	.	TRBV7-6	17
CASSLAGEVGGYTF	.	TRBV7-2	14
CSVEVQNGANVLTF	.	TRBV29-1	14
CASSGAQGVSPLHF	TRBD1	TRBV7-2	14
CSGLSSYEQYF	.	TRBV20-1	11
CASRTGFFGEQYF	TRBD1	TRBV12-3/TRBV12-4	13
CASSQKKMSSSYNEQFF	.	TRBV4-3	17
CASSKGRSGPGAPQHF	.	TRBV6-2/TRBV6-3	16
CASSLLQGATDTQYF	.	TRBV7-2	15
CASSYFPLRDRVGNEQFF	TRBD1	TRBV6-2/TRBV6-3	18
CATLPGLHLTDTQYF	.	TRBV12-3/TRBV12-4	15
CASSLRSAWQPGEQYF	.	TRBV13	16
CASTPGAGPGNEQFF	.	TRBV7-2	15
CASSPGRGVSTDTQYF	.	TRBV5-1	16
CALPASGGAGEQFF	TRBD2	TRBV30	14
CASSQEVGRTEMNYGYTF	.	TRBV4-3	18
CASVGLERGATGELFF	TRBD2	TRBV19	16
CASSYWQRSEQYF	.	TRBV6-5	13
CATSDASGGGDEQFF	TRBD2	TRBV24-1	15
CASSFLTGTETGELFF	TRBD1	TRBV5-1	16
CASSTRTGEDYGYTF	TRBD1	TRBV7-2	15
CASSVWEGYTF	.	TRBV6-1	11
CASSARGRTGELFF	TRBD1	TRBV7-2	14
CASSSTGTGAEKLFF	TRBD1	TRBV7-2	15
CAWSGQELAYEQYF	.	TRBV30	14
CASSLVGDWEPQHF	.	TRBV28	14
CASGLSNQPQHF	.	TRBV7-2	12
CASRETAGTSGGYTQYF	TRBD2	TRBV27	17
CSARFWGETQYF	.	TRBV20-1	12
CASSIAENFYGYTF	.	TRBV19	14
CASSLFPQIEAFF	.	TRBV28	13
CASSLGYGGAYNEQFF	.	TRBV5-1	16
CASSAGTAYNEQFF	TRBD1	TRBV5-1	14